The present T cell receptor (beta chain) was sequenced within a study of patients and donors after allogeneic stem cell transplantation. This clonotype occurred a few times. TCRdb re-analysed the RT-PCR reads in MiXCR, keeping a single row per CDR3 protein. In the table there are over 350,000 distinct CDR3 sequences, around 16% of which are singletons. The source is a human donor who was either an allogeneic HSCT recipient or a stem cell or donor lymphocyte infusion donor (not recorded which). It is not recorded whose cells these are; they may come from a transplant donor. Sequenced: blood, either unsorted or a sorted T cell fraction (not recorded which).

CDR3 in DNA: TGTGCCAGCAGCTTAAGTATGGTTTTCTCCTACGAGCAGTACTTC. Translated, it gives CASSLSMVFSYEQYF. The chain has TRBV7-2 and TRBJ2-7, with unresolved D. The CDR3 has 15 residues. CDR1 SGHTA and CDR2 FQGNSA come from the germline V gene. The V gene lost 2 bases and the J gene lost 0 bases, with 11 bases spanning the gap.